This entry concerns a single TCR beta chain. Its target is not known. The PCR contained 60 Vbeta and 13 Jbeta primers. Only in-frame clones appear in the TCRdb table, and some are missing; sequencing was by immunoSEQ multiplex PCR. The listing records roughly 46,000 clones. The source of the sample is a study of cytomegalovirus exposure and HLA in healthy donors. Study-level results: Association of a missense DCLRE1C variant with TCR beta V- and J-gene trimming was reported in a later analysis. Reported performance of the classifier showed diagnosis of cytomegalovirus status with high specificity and sensitivity.

V gave up 6 bases and J gave up 1 base; unmatched junction bases: 6. Germline V gene data show CDR1 as LNHDA and CDR2 as SQIVND (reference sequence). This CDR3 has 15 residues. Sequences were obtained from PBMCs. J is TRBJ2-7 and V is TRBV19; 10 bases match TRBD2. The TCR sequence derives from a woman aged 40 to 55 in good health and CMV-seronegative. CDR3 nucleotides: TGTGCCAGTAGCCAAAGGACTAGCGGTTCCTACGAGCAGTACTTC. Protein product: CASSQRTSGSYEQYF.